A selection of T cell receptor beta chains follows, all from one sample in a study of esophageal squamous cell carcinoma under preoperative chemotherapy. TCRdb processed the PCR reads anew with MiXCR; each CDR3 protein has one entry. The sample comprises some 30,000 distinct CDR3 sequences, approximately 55% of which are singletons, and about 23% rests with the top ten. This material was acquired from a patient given preoperative chemotherapy. All receptors come from a human donor with esophageal squamous cell carcinoma. The donor label of this sample is uncertain. Each CDR3 is given with its conserved first and last residue. D genes are given only for firm matches. The size entry is marked missing in some rows and otherwise reads once, few, many or a size class.

d_gene	abundance	j_gene	v_gene	CDR3aa	CDR3nt
TRBD2	NA	TRBJ2-3	TRBV7-2	CASRGLAGVITDTQYF	TGTGCCAGCAGGGGACTCGCGGGGGTTATCACAGATACGCAGTATTTC
NA	many	TRBJ2-4	TRBV6-1	CASMGQGGIQYF	TGTGCCAGCATGGGCCAGGGCGGCATTCAGTACTTC
NA	few	TRBJ2-3	TRBV6-1	CASSPVRAIDTQYF	TGTGCCAGCAGTCCGGTGCGAGCCATCGATACTCAGTATTTT
TRBD1	NA	TRBJ2-3	TRBV7-6	CGRVSGPTGLDTQYF	TGTGGCCGCGTCTCGGGGCCGACAGGGTTGGACACGCAGTATTTC
TRBD2	NA	TRBJ2-3	TRBV7-2	CASRPVAGRRNQETQYF	TGTGCCAGCAGACCGGTAGCGGGGAGACGGAACCAAGAGACCCAGTATTTT
TRBD2	NA	TRBJ2-1	TRBV6-5	CASSYSIRAGGHNEQFF	TGTGCCAGCAGTTACTCTATCCGGGCGGGGGGACACAATGAGCAGTTCTTC
NA	many	TRBJ2-3	TRBV11-3	CASSPRLDTQYF	TGTGCCAGCAGCCCCCGCCTAGATACGCAGTATTTT
NA	NA	TRBJ2-4	TRBV12-3/TRBV12-4	CATGLWANNIQYF	TGTGCCACGGGGCTGTGGGCCAACAACATTCAGTACTTC
TRBD2	medium-sized	TRBJ2-5	TRBV7-2	CASRRTSGAQETQYF	TGTGCCAGCAGACGGACTAGCGGAGCTCAAGAGACCCAGTACTTC
NA	many	TRBJ2-1	TRBV7-2	CASSSQLGGGNEQFF	TGTGCCAGCAGCTCCCAGCTCGGAGGTGGGAATGAGCAGTTCTTC
NA	many	TRBJ2-1	TRBV11-1	CASSPSADEQFF	TGTGCCAGCAGCCCGAGCGCCGATGAGCAGTTCTTC
NA	NA	TRBJ2-1	TRBV11-3	CASSRTPLWEAFF	TGTGCCAGCAGCCGTACCCCCCTTTGGGAGGCGTTCTTC
NA	many	TRBJ2-7	TRBV7-2	CASSLVLREQYF	TGTGCCAGCAGCTTAGTTCTTCGCGAGCAGTACTTC
NA	many	TRBJ1-1	TRBV12-3/TRBV12-4	CASSLGSGTEAFF	TGTGCCAGCAGTTTAGGGTCTGGGACTGAAGCTTTCTTT
TRBD2	NA	TRBJ2-3	TRBV7-2	CASSTGGLYTDMQYF	TGTGCCAGCAGCACGGGGGGGCTTTACACAGATATGCAGTACTTT
TRBD1	NA	TRBJ2-5	TRBV27	CASSQRDRGEGTQYF	TGTGCCAGCAGCCAGAGGGACAGAGGAGAGGGGACCCAGTACTTC
NA	many	TRBJ1-4	TRBV7-6	CASSLMTGTNEKLFF	TGTGCCAGCAGCTTGATGACAGGAACTAATGAAAAACTGTTTTTT
TRBD2	NA	TRBJ2-5	TRBV15	CATSREGAGGLETQHF	TGTGCCACCAGCAGAGAGGGAGCGGGGGGGTTGGAGACCCAGCACTTC
TRBD2	NA	TRBJ2-3	TRBV27	CASRGGWAKDTQYF	TGTGCCAGCCGGGGGGGGTGGGCCAAAGATACGCAGTATTTC
NA	NA	TRBJ2-4	TRBV7-3	CARRLCAYDTQYF	TGTGCCAGGAGGCTGTGTGCCTACGATACTCAGTACTTC
TRBD2	NA	TRBJ2-7	TRBV7-9	CASSLAGRLGTSNPYEPYF	TGTGCCAGCAGCTTGGCTGGTAGGCTCGGGACTAGCAACCCCTACGAGCCGTACTTC
NA	many	TRBJ2-4	TRBV6-1	CASGSGQQGDIQYF	TGTGCCAGCGGATCCGGACAGCAAGGGGACATTCAGTACTTC
NA	NA	TRBJ2-3	TRBV6-1	CASSERSVDTQYF	TGTGCCAGCAGTGAAAGAAGCGTAGATACGCAGTATTTT
TRBD2	medium-sized	TRBJ2-5	TRBV6-1	CASSVFARLAGNIRETQYF	TGTGCCAGCAGTGTATTCGCTAGGCTAGCGGGGAACATACGGGAGACCCAGTACTTC
TRBD2	once	TRBJ2-3	TRBV6-1	CASSRNQRDGADMQYF	TGTGCCAGCAGTCGCAACCAGCGGGACGGCGCAGATATGCAGTATTTT
NA	NA	TRBJ2-5	TRBV6-2/TRBV6-3	CASGQETQYF	TGTGCCAGCGGGCAAGAGACCCAGTACTTC
NA	NA	TRBJ2-1	TRBV7-8	CASSPLAGGAAGEQFF	TGTGCCAGCAGCCCCCTAGCAGGGGGGGCCGCCGGTGAGCAGTTTTTT
NA	NA	TRBJ2-7	TRBV10-2	CASIPLADSYEQYF	TGCGCCAGCATCCCTTTAGCGGACTCCTACGAGCAGTACTTC
TRBD2	few	TRBJ2-1	TRBV11-3	CASSLALAELVNEQFF	TGTGCCAGCAGCTTAGCACTAGCGGAGCTGGTGAATGAGCAGTTCTTC
TRBD1	many	TRBJ1-2	TRBV12-3/TRBV12-4	CASSSTDRGRYTF	TGTGCCAGCAGTTCGACCGACAGGGGGCGTTACACCTTC
TRBD1	NA	TRBJ2-7	TRBV7-3	CASSLTGTGTNPGDDEQYF	TGTGCCAGCAGCTTAACCGGGACAGGGACGAACCCGGGGGACGACGAGCAGTACTTC
TRBD2	NA	TRBJ2-3	TRBV7-8	CASSLGGGAKDTQYF	TGTGCCAGCAGCTTGGGGGGGGGAGCCAAAGACACGCAGTATTTT
NA	NA	TRBJ2-3	TRBV11-1	CARGPRPHARETQYF	TGTGCCAGGGGGCCTCGCCCCCATGCCAGAGAGACGCAGTATTTT
NA	NA	TRBJ2-4	TRBV7-8	CASSVPGLGAKNTQYF	TGTGCGAGCAGCGTCCCGGGGCTGGGAGCCAAAAACACGCAGTATTTC
NA	NA	TRBJ2-5	TRBV5-5	CASSLGLAIQETQYF	TGTGCCAGCAGCTTGGGGCTAGCTATCCAAGAGACCCAGTACTTC
NA	many	TRBJ2-7	TRBV6-1	CATTPSGSSYEQYF	TGTGCCACTACCCCCTCGGGGAGTTCCTACGAGCAGTACTTC
NA	NA	TRBJ2-3	TRBV12-3/TRBV12-4	CASRLNTGTQYF	TGTGCCAGCAGACTTAACACCGGGACGCAGTATTTT
TRBD2	large	TRBJ2-5	TRBV7-6	CASSLPLAPETQYF	TGTGCCAGCAGCTTACCACTAGCGCCAGAGACCCAGTACTTC
TRBD2	NA	TRBJ2-3	TRBV7-2	CARSRVPGLAATDTQYF	TGTGCCCGCAGCCGCGTCCCGGGGCTAGCGGCCACAGACACGCAGTATTTC